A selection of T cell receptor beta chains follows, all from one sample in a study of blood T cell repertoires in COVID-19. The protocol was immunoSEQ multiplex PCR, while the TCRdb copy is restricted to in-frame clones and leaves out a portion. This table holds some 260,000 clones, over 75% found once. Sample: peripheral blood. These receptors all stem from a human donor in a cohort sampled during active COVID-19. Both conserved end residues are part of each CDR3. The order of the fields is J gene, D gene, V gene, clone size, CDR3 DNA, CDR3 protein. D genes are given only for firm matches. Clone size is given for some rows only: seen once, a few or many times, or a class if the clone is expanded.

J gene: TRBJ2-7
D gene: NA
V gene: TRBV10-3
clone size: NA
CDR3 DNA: TGTGCCATCAGTGATAACCAGCGATCCTCCTACGAGCAGTACTTC
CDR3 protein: CAISDNQRSSYEQYF

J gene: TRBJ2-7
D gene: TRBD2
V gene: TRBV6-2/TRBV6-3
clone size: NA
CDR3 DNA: TGTGCCAGCAGTTTACTAGCGTTCGAGCAGTACTTC
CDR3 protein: CASSLLAFEQYF

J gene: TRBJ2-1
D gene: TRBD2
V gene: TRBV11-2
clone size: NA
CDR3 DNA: TGTGCCAGCAGCTTAAGTACTAGCGGCTACAATGAGCAGTTCTTC
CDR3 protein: CASSLSTSGYNEQFF

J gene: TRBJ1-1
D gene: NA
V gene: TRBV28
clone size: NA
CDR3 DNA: TGTGCGACGGGGTGGAACACTGAAGCTTTCTTT
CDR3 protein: CATGWNTEAFF

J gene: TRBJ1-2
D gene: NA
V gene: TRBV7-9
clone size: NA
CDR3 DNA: TGTGCCAGCAGCGCAGATGGGGGGGCTTATGGCTACACCTTC
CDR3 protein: CASSADGGAYGYTF

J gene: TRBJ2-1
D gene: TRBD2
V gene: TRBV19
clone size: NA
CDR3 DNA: TGTGCCAGTAGTATCCAGCGGGGGGCGTACAATGAGCAGTTCTTC
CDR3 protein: CASSIQRGAYNEQFF

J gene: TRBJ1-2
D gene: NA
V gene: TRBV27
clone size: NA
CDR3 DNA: TGTGCCAGCAGTTTATTGTCTGAAAAGGGGGGCTACACCTTC
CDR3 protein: CASSLLSEKGGYTF

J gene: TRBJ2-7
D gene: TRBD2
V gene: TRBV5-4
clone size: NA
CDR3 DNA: TGTGCCAGCAGCTTGGGAAGGAGCGGGGCCTACGAGCAGTACTTC
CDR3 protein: CASSLGRSGAYEQYF

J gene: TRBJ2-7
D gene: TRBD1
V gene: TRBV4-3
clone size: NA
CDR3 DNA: TGCGCCAGCAGCCAAGAGGGACAGGGGTCCCACGAGCAGTACTTC
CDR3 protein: CASSQEGQGSHEQYF

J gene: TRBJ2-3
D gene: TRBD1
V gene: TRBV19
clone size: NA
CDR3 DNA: TGTGCCAGTAGTATAGATTCAGGGACAGGGGTCACAGATACGCAGTATTTT
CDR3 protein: CASSIDSGTGVTDTQYF

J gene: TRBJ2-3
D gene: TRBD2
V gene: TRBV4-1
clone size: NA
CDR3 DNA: TGCGCCAGCAGCCAAGGCCTAGCGGGAGAATGGGCAGATACGCAGTATTTT
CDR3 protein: CASSQGLAGEWADTQYF

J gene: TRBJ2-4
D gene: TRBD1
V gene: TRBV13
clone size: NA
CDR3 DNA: TGTGCCAGCAGCTTAGTCGGGACAGAAAACATTCAGTACTTC
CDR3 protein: CASSLVGTENIQYF

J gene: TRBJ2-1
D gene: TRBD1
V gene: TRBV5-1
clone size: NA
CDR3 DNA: TGCGCCAGCAGCTTGAGGACAGGGGGTAACAATGAGCAGTTCTTC
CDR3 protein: CASSLRTGGNNEQFF

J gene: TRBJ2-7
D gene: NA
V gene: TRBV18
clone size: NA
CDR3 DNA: TGTGCCAGCTCACCAGTTGGTCAGGGCTACGAGCAGTACTTC
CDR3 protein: CASSPVGQGYEQYF

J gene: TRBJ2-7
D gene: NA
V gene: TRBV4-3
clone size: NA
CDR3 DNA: TGCGCCAGCAGCGCCAGGGATAGGGGCGAGCAGTACTTC
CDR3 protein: CASSARDRGEQYF

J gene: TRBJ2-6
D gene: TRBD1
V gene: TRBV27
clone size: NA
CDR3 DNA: TGTGCCAGCAGTGCGGACAGGGCGGAGCCCTCTGGGGCCAACGTCCTGACTTTC
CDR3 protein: CASSADRAEPSGANVLTF

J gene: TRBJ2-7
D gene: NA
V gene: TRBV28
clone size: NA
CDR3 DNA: TGTGCCAGCAGTTTCCCTCCAGGGTTGGCCGACTACGAGCAGTACTTC
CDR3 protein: CASSFPPGLADYEQYF

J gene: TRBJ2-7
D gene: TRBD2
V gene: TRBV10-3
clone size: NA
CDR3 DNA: TGTGCCATCAGTGAGGGAGACGGGGGGGCTGGATGGCAGTACTTC
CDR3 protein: CAISEGDGGAGWQYF

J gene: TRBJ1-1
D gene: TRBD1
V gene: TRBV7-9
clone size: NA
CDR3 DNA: TGTGCCAGCAGCCCTTCCGGGACAGGGAGGAACACTGAAGCTTTCTTT
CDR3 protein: CASSPSGTGRNTEAFF

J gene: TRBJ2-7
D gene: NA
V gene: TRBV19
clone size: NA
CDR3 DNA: TGTGCCAGTAGTTCCCGACAGGCCTACGAGCAGTACTTC
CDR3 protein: CASSSRQAYEQYF

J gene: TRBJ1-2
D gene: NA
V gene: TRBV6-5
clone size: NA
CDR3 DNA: TGTGCCAGCAGTTACTCAACGGGGGAAGAGAGCTATGGCTACACCTTC
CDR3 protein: CASSYSTGEESYGYTF

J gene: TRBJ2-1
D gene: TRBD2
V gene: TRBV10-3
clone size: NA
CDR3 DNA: TGTGCCATCAGTGGCACGACTAGCGGGAGCAATGAGCAGTTCTTC
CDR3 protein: CAISGTTSGSNEQFF

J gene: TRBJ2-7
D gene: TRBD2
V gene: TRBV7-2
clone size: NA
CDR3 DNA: TGTGCCAGCAGCTCGATCGCGGGAGCCTACGAGCAGTACTTC
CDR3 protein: CASSSIAGAYEQYF

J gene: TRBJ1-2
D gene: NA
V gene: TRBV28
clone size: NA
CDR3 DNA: TGTGCCACCTCCACAGGGCCCTATGGCTACACCTTC
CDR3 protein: CATSTGPYGYTF

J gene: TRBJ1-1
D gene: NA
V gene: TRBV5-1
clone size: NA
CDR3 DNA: TGCGCCAGCAGATTTGCACAGGCGAACACTGAAGCTTTCTTT
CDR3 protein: CASRFAQANTEAFF

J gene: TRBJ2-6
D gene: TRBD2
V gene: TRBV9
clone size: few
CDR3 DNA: TGTGCCAGCAAAGGGGCGGGGGTCTCTGGGGCCAACGTCCTGACTTTC
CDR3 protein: CASKGAGVSGANVLTF

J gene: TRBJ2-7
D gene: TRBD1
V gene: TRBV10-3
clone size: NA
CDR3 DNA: TGTGCCATCAGGGGGGACAGGGAGTTAGATTACGAGCAGTACTTC
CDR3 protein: CAIRGDRELDYEQYF

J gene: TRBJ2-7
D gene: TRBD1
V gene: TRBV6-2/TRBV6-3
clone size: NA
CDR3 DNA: TGTGCCAGCAGTTACTCGCGGACAGGAAACGAGCAGTACTTC
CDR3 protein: CASSYSRTGNEQYF

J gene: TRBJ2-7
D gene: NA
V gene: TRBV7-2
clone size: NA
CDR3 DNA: TGTGCCAGCAGCTTAAGGGGGAATAGCTACGAGCAGTACTTC
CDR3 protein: CASSLRGNSYEQYF